Following are 16 T cell receptor beta chains from one sample sequenced in a study of OX40 agonist ivuxolimab in advanced cancers. The receptor library was made with the immunoSEQ multiplex PCR assay. Imported from immuneACCESS, the table was reduced by TCRdb to in-frame sequences with V and J called. These copies leave out some clones; in studies compared against another copy, an unresolved V gene accounts for under half, and the cause of the remainder is not known. Counted in this sample were 45,000 or so clones; roughly four fifths of them appeared once. About 2% of the sample is held by the ten biggest clonotypes. This material consisted of CD4+ or CD8+ T cells sorted from blood, taken in a trial of the OX40 agonist ivuxolimab. The receptors stem from an adult with an advanced solid tumor such as melanoma, head and neck, liver or kidney cancer.

The V and J genes are TRBV18 and TRBJ2-5, with no clear D. Germline CDR1 reads KGHSH; CDR2 reads LQKENI. The CDR3 is 12 residues long. V was clipped by 4 bases and J by 5 bases, with 8 bases between them. This chain's CDR3 is CASSRPMETQYF. The CDR3 DNA follows: TGTGCCAGCTCACGACCGATGGAGACCCAGTACTTC.

The chain has TRBV6-6 and TRBJ2-5; 7 positions agree with TRBD2. Germline loops: CDR1 MNHNY, CDR2 SVGAGI (reference sequence). CDR3 length equals 15 residues. V was clipped by 5 bases and J by 4 bases; unmatched bases: 10. CDR3 sequence (DNA): TGTGCCAGCAGTCCCGGACTAGGCTACTTAGAGACCCAGTACTTC. It translates to CASSPGLGYLETQYF.

This clone has a single count. V is TRBV5-6 and J is TRBJ2-4, with D hard to call. Germline V gene data show CDR1 as SGHDT and CDR2 as YYEEEE. V dropped 2 bases and J dropped 0 bases, with 12 bases sitting between them. The CDR3 has 16 amino acids. CDR3 in amino acids: CASSFFQTPAKNIQYF. The CDR3 DNA reads TGTGCCAGCAGCTTCTTTCAGACACCAGCCAAAAACATTCAGTACTTC.

In its sample, this clone is medium-sized. The V gene is TRBV19, the J gene TRBJ2-7; the D gene is possibly TRBD1 (6 bases). The V gene's germline CDR1 is LNHDA and CDR2 SQIVND (reference sequence). The ends were cut back, 10 bases at V and 1 base at J, with 11 bases in the middle. The CDR3 spans 12 residues. The CDR3 DNA is TGTGCCACTGAGGGGGAATCCTACGAGCAGTACTTC. Protein product: CATEGESYEQYF. Together with reference TRBV19 and TRBJ2-7, the CDR3 gives the full variable domain: DGGITQSPKYLFRKEGQNVTLSCEQNLNHDAMYWYRQDPGQGLRLIYYSQIVNDFQKGDIAEGYSVSREKKESFPLTVTSAQKNPTAFYLCATEGESYEQYFGPGTRLTVT.

In the case of this clone: A junction boundary mismatches the germline segment, possibly from a read error. The chain joins TRBV28 to TRBJ2-5; TRBD2 is a possible D gene (5 bases). Germline V CDR1 and CDR2: MDHEN, SYDVKM. The CDR3 has 13 residues. The CDR3 DNA sequence: TGTGTCAGCAGAGGACTCTCCCAAGAGACCCAGTACTTC. This codes for CVSRGLSQETQYF.

This chain uses TRBV7-6 with TRBJ1-2; D is uncertain. Germline-derived CDR1 and CDR2 are SGHVS and FNYEAQ. Deletions cut 2 bases from V and 8 bases from J, with 12 bases between. The CDR3 is 13 amino acids. As DNA, the CDR3 is TGTGCCAGCAGCTTATTAAGAGGGTTCGGCTACACCTTC. Protein sequence: CASSLLRGFGYTF.

This rearrangement joins TRBV6-5 to TRBJ2-7; 9 bases are a match to TRBD1. Trimming removed 5 bases from V and 1 base from J; junction bases left unmatched: 6. The CDR3 is made up of 15 amino acids. CDR1 MNHEY and CDR2 SVGAGI come from the germline V gene. The CDR3 nucleotides read TGTGCCAGCAGTACAGGACAGGGGCCTTCCTACGAGCAGTACTTC. It encodes CASSTGQGPSYEQYF.

The V call is TRBV5-1, the J call TRBJ2-5; TRBD1 is a possible D gene (6 bases). CDR3 length equals 14 residues. The germline CDR1 and CDR2 sequences are SGHRS and YFSETQ. V shed 2 bases and J shed 2 bases, with 10 bases lying between them. The DNA for the CDR3 is TGCGCCAGCAGCTTCACAGGACAGCAAGAGACCCAGTACTTC. Its translation: CASSFTGQQETQYF.

This clone has a single count. V and J are TRBV7-9 and TRBJ2-1, with 9 nucleotides matching TRBD2. V lost 4 bases to trimming and J lost 5 bases; unmatched junction nucleotides: 9. The CDR3 spans 16 residues. Germline CDR1 SEHNR, CDR2 FQNEAQ (reference sequence). CDR3 amino acids: CASSSWGTSPDNEQFF. CDR3 DNA sequence: TGTGCCAGCAGCTCCTGGGGGACTAGCCCCGACAATGAGCAGTTCTTC.

This clone has just a few counts. The V and J genes are TRBV29-1 and TRBJ2-1, with TRBD2 matching 15 bases. The CDR3 has 18 residues. The ends lost 4 bases at V and 4 bases at J; junction bases unmatched: 11. Per germline, CDR1 SQVTM and CDR2 ANQGSEA. The CDR3: CSVAGTSGGTNLYNEQFF. Written as DNA, the CDR3 is TGCAGCGTTGCTGGGACTAGCGGGGGGACCAACCTATACAATGAGCAGTTCTTC.

The rearrangement uses TRBV6-5 and TRBJ2-5, with 8 bases matching TRBD2. Losses at the gene ends were 2 bases for V and 2 bases for J; bases not matched to a gene: 4. The CDR3 extends over 15 amino acids. Germline loops: CDR1 MNHEY, CDR2 SVGAGI. CDR3 in amino acids: CASSYTQRGQETQYF. The DNA of the CDR3 is TGTGCCAGCAGTTACACCCAGCGGGGGCAAGAGACCCAGTACTTC.

The genes are TRBV2 and TRBJ2-7; D is uncertain. Germline CDR1 and CDR2: SNHLY and FYNNEI. V lost 2 bases to trimming and J lost 2 bases, with 10 bases between them. This CDR3 has 14 amino acids. The CDR3: CASSEPRPPYEQYF. The CDR3 DNA is TGTGCCAGCAGTGAACCACGGCCCCCCTACGAGCAGTACTTC.

The genes are TRBV6-5 and TRBJ1-3; D is perhaps TRBD1 (5 bases). With 0 bases removed from V and 0 bases from J, the gap between germline ends came to 9 bases. Germline CDR1 MNHEY, CDR2 SVGAGI. This CDR3 region has 16 residues. Written as DNA, the CDR3 is TGTGCCAGCAGTTACTCGCCAGGGTCCTCTGGAAACACCATATATTTT. Translating it yields CASSYSPGSSGNTIYF.

In this sample, this clone turned up a few times. The chain carries TRBV30 and TRBJ1-1, with D tentatively TRBD1 (6 bases). The length of the CDR3 is 12 residues. Germline V gene sequence: CDR1 GTSNPN, CDR2 SVGIG (reference sequence). V lost 4 bases and J lost 3, with 9 bases in between. For the CDR3, the DNA is TGTGCCTGGATAAACAGGGACACTGAAGCTTTCTTT. It yields the protein CAWINRDTEAFF.

This chain links TRBV6-6 with TRBJ1-4; the D gene is possibly TRBD1 (5 bases). The CDR3 runs to 14 residues. V lost 2 bases and J 7 bases, leaving 11 bases between the germline ends. Germline CDR1 and CDR2: MNHNY and SVGAGI (reference sequence). As DNA, the CDR3 is TGTGCCAGCAGTTACGAGGGGCGGCGTGAAAAACTGTTTTTT. Amino acid sequence: CASSYEGRREKLFF.

The CDR3 loop is CASSSRTGTDTQYF. The CDR3 nucleotides are TGTGCCAGCAGCTCTAGGACAGGCACAGATACGCAGTATTTT. The rearrangement joins TRBV5-4 to TRBJ2-3, with D maybe TRBD1 (6 bases). V lost 3 bases to trimming and J lost 1 base, with 9 bases between them. Germline V gene sequence: CDR1 SGHNT, CDR2 YYREEE (reference sequence). This CDR3 comprises 14 residues.